This entry lists 24 T cell receptor beta chains sequenced from one sample in a study of blood T cell repertoires in COVID-19. Using immunoSEQ multiplex PCR, the repertoire was profiled, and TCRdb retains in-frame clones only, with some absent. This table has 150,000 or so clones, roughly four fifths appearing once. The sequencing input was peripheral blood. The receptors here all came from a woman in her sixties with acute or convalescent COVID-19.

In this sample, this clone turned up a few times. The chain couples TRBV29-1 to TRBJ1-2; 8 bases line up with TRBD1. Trimming removed 6 bases from V and 7 bases from J; junction bases left unmatched: 10. Germline V gives CDR1 SQVTM, CDR2 ANQGSEA. The CDR3 extends over 13 amino acids. Here the CDR3 DNA reads TGCAGCGTAGATGGACAGGGAAAAGGTGGCTACACCTTC. Protein sequence: CSVDGQGKGGYTF.

This clone was detected a few times. The chain carries TRBV18 and TRBJ1-6; a possible D gene is TRBD1 (5 bases). Germline loops: CDR1 KGHSH, CDR2 LQKENI. The CDR3 has 18 residues. The V and J ends lost 0 bases and 10 bases respectively, with 22 bases between them. CDR3 nucleotides: TGTGCCAGCTCACCACCGATGGCTGGTAGGGGCGCGGGATCACCCCTCCACTTT. This codes for CASSPPMAGRGAGSPLHF.

This clone was observed a handful of times. The V gene is TRBV7-3, the J gene TRBJ2-1; TRBD2 matches 8 bases. Germline V gene data show CDR1 as SGHTA and CDR2 as FQGTGA. The CDR3 runs 15 residues. V lost 5 bases to trimming and J lost 5 bases; unmatched junction nucleotides: 8. The DNA of the CDR3 is TGTGCCAGCAGCCTCAGTTCTAGCGGGCACAATGAGCAGTTCTTC. Translation: CASSLSSSGHNEQFF.

The CDR3, as DNA: TGTGCCAGCAGTGACTCGGCGGGGGCTGAAGCTTTCTTT. This codes for CASSDSAGAEAFF. The chain has TRBV6-4 and TRBJ1-1, with a possible D match to TRBD1 (5 bases). This CDR3 spans 13 amino acids. Between the trimmed V and J ends, which lost 0 bases and 6 bases, there was a span of 8 bases. Per the germline V gene, CDR1 is MRHNA and CDR2 is SNTAGT.

On this clone itself: The same CDR3 arises from other DNA sequences in this sample as well. This chain uses TRBV27 with TRBJ2-7, with D unclear. The germline V and J ends were trimmed by 2 bases and 2 bases, with 7 bases remaining between them. This CDR3 spans 13 amino acids. CDR1 and CDR2 from the germline V gene are MNHEY and SMNVEV (reference sequence). This CDR3 reads CASSLGQTYEQYF. The CDR3 nucleotides are TGTGCCAGCAGTTTAGGGCAGACCTACGAGCAGTACTTC.

The chain employs TRBV18 and TRBJ1-2, with D possibly TRBD1 on 6 matching bases. Between the trimmed V and J ends, which lost 3 bases and 6 bases, there was a span of 14 bases. This CDR3 has 14 amino acids. Germline CDR1 and CDR2: KGHSH and LQKENI. CDR3 nucleotide sequence: TGTGCCAGCTCACCCCCCGCAGGGGCTCATGGCTACACCTTC. Amino acids: CASSPPAGAHGYTF.

V and J are TRBV3-1 (or the pseudogene TRBV3-2) and TRBJ1-5; D uncertain. V shed 1 base and J shed 6 bases, with 13 bases lying between them. This CDR3 has 15 residues. Germline V CDR1 and CDR2: LGHDT, YNNKEL (reference sequence). The DNA for the CDR3 is TGTGCCAGCAGCCAAGTAATTGGTGCGGTTCAGCCCCAGCATTTT. It translates to CASSQVIGAVQPQHF.

The chain joins TRBV12-3 or TRBV12-4 to TRBJ1-2; D perhaps matches TRBD1 (6 bases). The CDR3 covers 12 residues. Trimming left V 10 bases short and J 8 bases short, with 17 bases between. CDR3 sequence (DNA): TGTGCCACCGAGGGGGACCGGGACGGCTACACCTTC. Its protein product is CATEGDRDGYTF.

This clone has more than one count but fewer than ten. The chain recombines TRBV20-1 with TRBJ2-5, with D unclear. V was pared by 5 bases and J by 2 bases, with 3 bases between. Germline V CDR1 and CDR2: DFQATT, SNEGSKA (reference sequence). The CDR3 sequence is 10 residues long. The CDR3 here is CSAQQETQYF. CDR3 nucleotides: TGCAGTGCTCAACAAGAGACCCAGTACTTC.

This clone was recorded only once. The chain is built from TRBV27 and TRBJ1-1, with 9 positions matching TRBD1. The ends lost 3 bases at V and 1 base at J; junction bases unmatched: 9. The CDR3 extends over 17 amino acids. Per germline, CDR1 MNHEY and CDR2 SMNVEV (reference sequence). The CDR3 is CASSFVGQGKGNTEAFF. The DNA of the CDR3 is TGTGCCAGCAGTTTTGTTGGACAGGGGAAGGGGAACACTGAAGCTTTCTTT.

This rearrangement joins TRBV28 to TRBJ1-2; D is ambiguous. CDR1 and CDR2 (germline): MDHEN, SYDVKM. V was shortened by 6 bases and J by 8 bases, with 13 bases between the two germline ends. CDR3 size: 12 residues. In DNA form, the CDR3 reads TGTGCCAGCAGGTCGGGAGGGCCAGGCTACACCTTC. Translation: CASRSGGPGYTF.

The rearrangement uses TRBV10-3 and TRBJ2-7; 12 bases align to TRBD2. Unmatched junction bases numbered 7, after V lost 3 bases and J lost 4 bases. The CDR3 extends over 16 amino acids. Looked up from germline, CDR1 is ENHRY and CDR2 is SYGVKD. The CDR3 DNA reads as TGTGCCATCAGTGAAGCGACTAGCGGGAGAGGTTACGAGCAGTACTTC. As protein: CAISEATSGRGYEQYF.

The genes are TRBV2 and TRBJ2-1; 7 nucleotides line up with TRBD2. The CDR3 sequence is 14 residues long. Per the germline V gene, CDR1 is SNHLY and CDR2 is FYNNEI. Trimming at V came to 8 bases and at J to 6 bases, leaving 10 bases not matched to a gene. The CDR3 protein is CASQREKGVNEQFF. CDR3 in DNA: TGTGCCAGCCAGCGGGAAAAAGGTGTCAATGAGCAGTTCTTC.

The rearrangement joins TRBV9 to TRBJ2-2; weak D call: TRBD1 (6 bases). Germline V gene sequence: CDR1 SGDLS, CDR2 YYNGEE. Trimming stripped 2 bases from V and 0 bases from J, with 11 bases between. The length of the CDR3 is 16 residues. CDR3 bases: TGTGCCAGCAGCGTGACAGGATCTTCGAACACCGGGGAGCTGTTTTTT. It is translated as CASSVTGSSNTGELFF.

The chain has TRBV30 and TRBJ2-1; 9 nucleotides line up with TRBD1. V shed 4 bases and J 7 bases; nucleotides not matched to a gene: 5. CDR1 GTSNPN and CDR2 SVGIG come from the germline V gene (reference sequence). This CDR3 is built from 13 residues. For the CDR3, the DNA is TGTGCCTGGAAGGGGACAGGGAGGAATGAGCAGTTCTTC. Translated, it gives CAWKGTGRNEQFF.

The chain has TRBV6-5 and TRBJ1-4; D may be TRBD1 (6 bases). Germline V CDR1 and CDR2: MNHEY, SVGAGI. CDR3 length equals 15 residues. Trimming cost V 3 bases and J 8 bases, with 16 bases left between them. CDR3 sequence (DNA): TGTGCCAGCAGTTATGGGGGCAGGGTGGAGGAAAAACTGTTTTTT. This sequence encodes CASSYGGRVEEKLFF.

The chain combines TRBV9 with TRBJ2-3; 7 bases are shared with TRBD2. The CDR3 consists of 18 residues. Germline V lookup: CDR1 SGDLS, CDR2 YYNGEE. V shed 0 bases and J 1 base; nucleotides not matched to a gene: 11. This CDR3 is CASSVELSRGDRTDTQYF. The CDR3 nucleotides read TGTGCCAGCAGCGTAGAGCTTAGTCGGGGGGACCGCACAGATACGCAGTATTTT.

The chain recombines TRBV5-4 with TRBJ2-5, with a weak D call TRBD1 (7 bases). Germline CDR1 reads SGHNT; CDR2 reads YYREEE (reference sequence). V shed 3 bases and J shed 0 bases, with 15 bases lying between them. The CDR3 has 16 residues. CDR3 DNA sequence: TGTGCCAGCAGCTACCGACAGGGCGGGGACCAAGAGACCCAGTACTTC. It is translated as CASSYRQGGDQETQYF.

V and J are TRBV21-1 and TRBJ2-7; the DNA was not used to check the table's D call, TRBD2. TRBV21-1 is deemed a pseudogene. There are 14 residues in the CDR3. The CDR3 nucleotides are TGTGCCAGCAGCAAGGTCGGGGGGGACTACGAGCAGTACTTC. This sequence encodes CASSKVGGDYEQYF.

This chain connects TRBV7-6 to TRBJ2-7; 9 bases align to TRBD2. The CDR3 sequence is 15 residues long. V gave up 5 bases and J gave up 3 bases; unmatched junction bases: 8. In germline, CDR1 is SGHVS, CDR2 FNYEAQ. The CDR3 reads CASSPRTSAYYEQYF. The CDR3 DNA reads TGTGCCAGCAGCCCCCGGACTAGCGCCTACTACGAGCAGTACTTC.

This clone was observed a single time. The CDR3 sequence: CASSPQGLVPNSPLHF. Written as DNA, the CDR3 is TGTGCCAGCTCACCTCAGGGGCTGGTCCCTAATTCACCCCTCCACTTT. The V call is TRBV18, the J call TRBJ1-6, with D perhaps matching TRBD1 (6 bases). This CDR3 spans 16 amino acids. V was pared by 3 bases and J by 6 bases, with 15 bases between. Germline assignment: CDR1 KGHSH and CDR2 LQKENI. The whole variable domain, remainder taken from reference TRBV18 and TRBJ1-6, is NAGVMQNPRHLVRRRGQEARLRCSPMKGHSHVYWYRQLPEEGLKFMVYLQKENIIDESGMPKERFSAEFPKEGPSILRIQQVVRGDSAAYFCASSPQGLVPNSPLHFGNGTRLTVT.

The V gene is TRBV10-1, the J gene TRBJ1-2, with D hard to call. CDR1 and CDR2 from the germline V gene are WNHNN and SYGVQD (reference sequence). This CDR3 spans 13 amino acids. Deletions cut 6 bases from V and 3 bases from J, with 11 bases between. CDR3 DNA sequence: TGCGCCAGCAGCGAGGGCCCAGACTATGGCTACACCTTC. Its translation is CASSEGPDYGYTF.

The chain carries TRBV29-1 and TRBJ2-3; a weak D match, TRBD2 (6 bases). Germline lookup yields CDR1 SQVTM and CDR2 ANQGSEA. With 4 bases removed from V and 8 bases from J, the gap between germline ends came to 19 bases. The CDR3 is made up of 14 amino acids. This chain's CDR3 is CSVVHTSPVATQYF. The DNA for the CDR3 is TGCAGCGTTGTTCACACTAGCCCTGTGGCTACGCAGTATTTT.

This chain links TRBV28 with TRBJ1-2; a weak D match, TRBD1 (6 bases). CDR1 and CDR2 from the germline V gene are MDHEN and SYDVKM. This CDR3 has 14 residues. Deletions cut 8 bases from V and 7 bases from J, with 20 bases between. In DNA form, the CDR3 reads TGTGCCAGCGGGGCTACAGGGTCCGGTGGTGGCTACACCTTC. It codes for CASGATGSGGGYTF.